The 25 T cell receptor beta chains below come from one sample, sequenced in a study of T cell repertoires in cytomegalovirus infection. TCRdb reprocessed the reads with MiXCR, giving one entry per CDR3 protein. The table lists 400,000 or so distinct CDR3 sequences, roughly a third of them singletons. The sample comprised PBMCs. These receptors were taken from a human donor in good health (CMV status not recorded). Some clones in this sample may be carry-over from other donors' samples.

J is TRBJ2-3 and V is TRBV10-3, with TRBD1 matching 7 bases. The CDR3 consists of 16 residues. From germline, CDR1 is ENHRY and CDR2 SYGVKD. The V gene end was trimmed by 4 bases and the J gene end by 4 bases; junction bases not matched to a gene: 11. Here the CDR3 reads CAISGTGTAKADTQYF. The DNA of the CDR3 is TGTGCCATCAGTGGAACGGGGACAGCTAAGGCAGATACGCAGTATTTT.

This clonotype was seen only a few times. The chain is built from TRBV28 and TRBJ2-3, with 7 bases lining up with TRBD2. The CDR3 is 15 amino acids. J lost 2 bases, V lost 8 bases, and 10 bases had no gene match. Germline CDR1 reads MDHEN; CDR2 reads SYDVKM. This chain's CDR3 is CASLHPGGITDTQYF. The DNA for the CDR3 is TGTGCCAGCTTACATCCCGGGGGGATCACAGATACGCAGTATTTT.

Only one count was recorded for this clonotype. The chain is built from TRBV3-1 and TRBJ2-7, with D perhaps matching TRBD2 (6 bases). The V and J ends lost 4 bases and 3 bases respectively, with 13 bases between them. This CDR3 comprises 14 residues. Germline assignment: CDR1 LGHDT and CDR2 YNNKEL (reference sequence). The CDR3 bases are TGTGCCAGCAGCCCCTTCGGACTACTCTACGAGCAGTACTTC. Translation: CASSPFGLLYEQYF.

This clonotype has only a few counts. The CDR3 nucleotides read TGTGCCAGCAGCTTGAGGGGGGTTGCCAAAAACATTCAGTACTTC. Its protein product is CASSLRGVAKNIQYF. The chain has TRBV5-6 and TRBJ2-4; the D call may be TRBD1 or TRBD2 (6 bases each). Deletions cut 1 base from V and 1 base from J, with 9 bases between. The CDR3 contains 15 residues. Germline lookup yields CDR1 SGHDT and CDR2 YYEEEE.

In regard to this clonotype: Since the CDR3 does not end with the conserved phenylalanine or tryptophan, this likely comes from a read error. The rearrangement uses TRBV7-8 and TRBJ2-3; 11 nucleotides line up with TRBD2. Germline CDR1 SGHVS, CDR2 FQNEAQ. The CDR3 spans 18 residues. The trim removed 0 bases at V and 0 bases at J, leaving 5 bases unmatched. The CDR3 loop is CASSLALLAGGSTDTQYL. For the CDR3, the DNA is TGTGCCAGCAGCTTAGCGCTCCTAGCGGGGGGAAGCACAGATACGCAGTATCTT.

Many counts were recorded for this clonotype. The chain has TRBV6-1 and TRBJ1-4; D is unclear. The germline V gene has CDR1 MNHNS and CDR2 SASEGT. Trimming removed 5 bases at V and 5 bases at J, with 6 bases between. CDR3 size: 12 residues. The CDR3 DNA sequence: TGTGCCAGCAGTCGGATGAATGAAAAACTGTTTTTT. Translation gives CASSRMNEKLFF.

The V and J genes are TRBV6-2 or TRBV6-3 and TRBJ1-1; a possible D gene is TRBD1 (5 bases). The CDR3 is made up of 16 amino acids. Germline CDR1 MNHEY, CDR2 SVGEGT. With 0 bases removed from V and 2 bases from J, the gap between germline ends came to 13 bases. The CDR3 reads CASSYSGQGLNTEAFF. In DNA form, the CDR3 reads TGTGCCAGCAGTTACTCGGGGCAGGGCCTCAACACTGAAGCTTTCTTT.

Remarks on this clonotype: The conserved final phenylalanine or tryptophan is absent from the CDR3, which likely points to a read error. V gene TRBV6-2 or TRBV6-3 combines with J gene TRBJ2-7, with D maybe TRBD1 (6 bases). Trimming cost V 2 bases and J 2 bases, with 22 bases left between them. This CDR3 is built from 18 residues. CDR1 and CDR2 from the germline V gene are MNHEY and SVGEGT. In DNA form, the CDR3 reads TGTGCCAGCAGTTACGGACTCACGCAGGGGAAAAGACCCTACGAGCAGTACTTA. Amino acid sequence: CASSYGLTQGKRPYEQYL.

This clonotype was seen more than once but under ten times. The genes are TRBV19 and TRBJ1-5; D remains unclear. Trimming stripped 2 bases from V and 10 bases from J, with 12 bases between. CDR3 length: 13 amino acids. Germline CDR1 is LNHDA and CDR2 is SQIVND (reference sequence). This CDR3 reads CASSITPGKPQHF. The DNA of the CDR3 is TGTGCCAGTAGTATAACGCCGGGAAAACCCCAGCATTTT.

In this sample, this clonotype turned up a few times. The chain couples TRBV6-2 or TRBV6-3 to TRBJ2-6; TRBD2 matches 9 bases. Germline trimming cut 5 bases from V and 0 bases from J; bases unmatched to any gene: 8. Looked up from germline, CDR1 is MNHEY and CDR2 is SVGEGT. This CDR3 contains 18 residues. The CDR3 region is CASSRRGGRGSGANVLTF. As DNA, the CDR3 is TGTGCCAGCAGTCGGCGGGGGGGCCGGGGCTCTGGGGCCAACGTCCTGACTTTC.

This clonotype was found a few times. DNA for the CDR3: TGCGCCAGCAGTCAATGGACAGGGCAAGGCTACACCTTC. Its translation is CASSQWTGQGYTF. The chain combines TRBV23-1 with TRBJ1-2, with 8 bases lining up with TRBD1. TRBV23-1 is noted as an ORF with a role that remains uncertain. J gave up 8 bases and V 1 base, and 3 bases lay outside the gene matches. The CDR3 spans 13 residues.

This clonotype was detected only a few times. The chain employs TRBV7-6 and TRBJ1-5; 9 positions match TRBD1. The ends lost 1 base at V and 6 bases at J; junction bases unmatched: 4. The CDR3 runs to 15 residues. Looked up from germline, CDR1 is SGHVS and CDR2 is FNYEAQ. This CDR3 reads CASSLEGTGSQPQHF. The CDR3 nucleotides are TGTGCCAGCAGCTTAGAAGGGACAGGGTCTCAGCCCCAGCATTTT.

In the case of this clonotype: A much larger clone is a single base away; this may be a read error. This CDR3 is missing its conserved last phenylalanine or tryptophan, likely due to a read error. V gene TRBV7-3 combines with J gene TRBJ2-7; tentative D call: TRBD2 (6 bases). Germline CDR1 and CDR2: SGHTA and FQGTGA. There are 13 residues in the CDR3. Trimming stripped 4 bases from V and 1 base from J, with 8 bases between. The CDR3 here is CASSSAGSYEQYL. The CDR3 DNA follows: TGTGCCAGCAGCTCTGCGGGGTCCTACGAGCAGTACTTA.

This clonotype has more than one count but fewer than ten. This chain joins TRBV5-1 and TRBJ1-2, with a tentative D call TRBD1 (6 bases). Trimming cost V 4 bases and J 0 bases, with 10 bases left between them. The CDR3 sequence is 14 residues long. The germline CDR1 and CDR2 sequences are SGHRS and YFSETQ. CDR3 bases: TGCGCCAGCAGCGCGGGACACACTAACTATGGCTACACCTTC. Its protein is CASSAGHTNYGYTF.

This clonotype was counted between two and nine times. One end of the junction fails to match germline, which may point to a read error. The chain is built from TRBV6-5 and TRBJ1-1, with D possibly TRBD1 on 5 matching bases. Germline CDR1 and CDR2: MNHEY and SVGAGI. The length of the CDR3 is 15 residues. As DNA, the CDR3 is TGTGCCAGCAGGAGTCGGGGGGAGGAAGAAAGAAGAGGAAGCTTT. Residues: CASRSRGEEERRGSF.

The rearrangement links TRBV7-2 to TRBJ1-1; 7 positions match TRBD1. The V gene end was trimmed by 5 bases and the J gene end by 0 bases; junction bases not matched to a gene: 6. Germline values: CDR1 SGHTA, CDR2 FQGNSA. CDR3 length equals 15 residues. CDR3 coding DNA: TGTGCCAGCAGCGGCCGTAGGGGGCTGAACACTGAAGCTTTCTTT. Encoded protein: CASSGRRGLNTEAFF.

As for this clonotype: A read error may produce the germline difference seen at one junction end. The chain joins TRBV6-8 to TRBJ2-3; TRBD1 matches at 7 bases. CDR1 and CDR2 from the germline V gene are MNHGY and SAAAGT. CDR3 size: 16 residues. CDR3 nucleotides: TGTGCCAGCAGTAGCTCGACAGGGTTTGGGCGAGATACGCAGTATTTC. It is translated as CASSSSTGFGRDTQYF.

There are a few counts of this clonotype. The chain employs TRBV7-9 and TRBJ2-7; D possibly matches TRBD1 or TRBD2 (5 bases each). This CDR3 is 17 amino acids long. Germline V gene data show CDR1 as SEHNR and CDR2 as FQNEAQ (reference sequence). V lost 4 bases and J 0 bases, leaving 19 bases between the germline ends. CDR3 loop: CASSSSLWGTSSYEQYF. CDR3 coding DNA: TGTGCCAGCAGCTCCTCCCTCTGGGGGACCAGCTCCTACGAGCAGTACTTC.

The V and J genes are TRBV7-9 and TRBJ2-7; D tentatively fits TRBD1 or TRBD2 (5 bases each). This CDR3 region has 17 residues. Trimming shortened V by 5 bases and J by 2 bases, and 22 bases separated the two germline ends. Germline V gives CDR1 SEHNR, CDR2 FQNEAQ (reference sequence). The DNA of the CDR3 is TGTGCCAGCAGCCCGGGTGAAGTGGGACCGCAGCCCTACGAGCAGTACTTC. It encodes CASSPGEVGPQPYEQYF.

In this sample, this clonotype turned up a few times. The rearrangement joins TRBV15 to TRBJ1-2, with D uncertain. The CDR3 contains 15 residues. Germline lookup yields CDR1 LNHNV and CDR2 YYDKDF (reference sequence). V lost 0 bases to trimming and J lost 8 bases, with 16 bases between them. As DNA, the CDR3 is TGTGCCACCAGCAGAGATGGGGATCCGGGTTACGGCTACACCTTC. Amino acid sequence: CATSRDGDPGYGYTF.

CDR3 sequence reads: CASSLNRGRGETQYF. CDR3 nucleotides: TGTGCCAGCAGCTTGAACAGGGGGCGCGGTGAGACCCAGTACTTC. The chain joins TRBV7-9 to TRBJ2-5; TRBD1 matches at 9 bases. This CDR3 region has 15 residues. The germline CDR1 and CDR2 sequences are SEHNR and FQNEAQ (reference sequence). Losses at the gene ends were 3 bases for V and 5 bases for J; bases not matched to a gene: 7.

The chain has TRBV24-1 and TRBJ1-1; 8 bases align to TRBD1. V lost 10 bases and J lost 11; bases outside the gene matches: 8. Germline V gives CDR1 KGHDR, CDR2 SFDVKD. The CDR3 length is 11 residues. The CDR3 DNA reads TGTGCCACAAAAGGGGACAGGCGGGCTTTCTTT. Protein: CATKGDRRAFF.

This clonotype turned up a few times. The chain employs TRBV7-3 and TRBJ2-1; 9 bases fit TRBD2. The CDR3 totals 15 residues. Germline V gene lookup returns CDR1 SGHTA and CDR2 FQGTGA. V was clipped by 1 base and J by 9 bases; unmatched bases: 7. DNA for the CDR3: TGTGCCAGCAGCTTAAAGTCTAGCGGGGTGGTTGAGCAGTTCTTC. This encodes CASSLKSSGVVEQFF.

This clonotype has only a few counts. The chain recombines TRBV20-1 with TRBJ2-7; D might be TRBD1 or TRBD2, each matching 6 bases. This CDR3 region has 16 residues. Trimming shortened V by 1 base and J by 0 bases, and 16 bases separated the two germline ends. Germline V gene lookup returns CDR1 DFQATT and CDR2 SNEGSKA (reference sequence). CDR3 coding DNA: TGCAGTGCTAGAGCCGTCGAGGGGGGAAACTCCTACGAGCAGTACTTC. Translated: CSARAVEGGNSYEQYF.

The V and J genes are TRBV6-5 and TRBJ2-7, with TRBD2 matching over 7 bases. This CDR3 is 15 amino acids long. Germline V gene data show CDR1 as MNHEY and CDR2 as SVGAGI. The trim removed 5 bases at V and 1 base at J, leaving 8 bases unmatched. CDR3 sequence reads: CASSLVGGRSYEQYF. The CDR3 DNA is TGTGCCAGCAGTCTCGTGGGGGGGAGATCCTACGAGCAGTACTTC.